This TCR beta chain emerged from a study of CD8+CD57+ T cells in acquired aplastic anemia. About the research overall: The average for DNA from sorted CD4+ and CD8+ cells was 3.2 ug. Study-level points and caveats: Patients had about 31 CD8+ CDR3 sequences in common with controls (the shared set).

About this clonotype itself: Its antigen is still unknown. The junction and the germline gene differ at one end; a read error may be behind it.

Patients picked for sequencing had shown CD8+CD57+ cell expansion detected by flow cytometry. Severe acquired aplastic anemia affected all patients. Receipt of therapy had not occurred in any patient by the time of blood sampling. Germline V gene sequence: CDR1 SSHAT, CDR2 FNYEAQ (reference sequence). CDR3 size: 13 residues. Profiles of TCR beta VDJ and CDR3 were generated from a genomic DNA template. TCRdb processed the reads anew with MiXCR; each CDR3 protein has one entry. The data show 250,000 to 350,000 distinct CDR3 sequences, with under 65% seen just once and 1.3% held by the top ten. The sequence came from a human donor with aplastic anemia. The chain recombines TRBV7-7 with TRBJ2-1; 8 nucleotides match TRBD2. The sample was sorted CD4+, CD8+, or CD8+CD57+ T cells (not recorded which) from PBMCs. The CDR3 sequence: CASSVGGGNEQFF. The CDR3 DNA reads TGTGCTAGCAGCGTCGGGGGGGGCAATGAGCAGTTCTTC.